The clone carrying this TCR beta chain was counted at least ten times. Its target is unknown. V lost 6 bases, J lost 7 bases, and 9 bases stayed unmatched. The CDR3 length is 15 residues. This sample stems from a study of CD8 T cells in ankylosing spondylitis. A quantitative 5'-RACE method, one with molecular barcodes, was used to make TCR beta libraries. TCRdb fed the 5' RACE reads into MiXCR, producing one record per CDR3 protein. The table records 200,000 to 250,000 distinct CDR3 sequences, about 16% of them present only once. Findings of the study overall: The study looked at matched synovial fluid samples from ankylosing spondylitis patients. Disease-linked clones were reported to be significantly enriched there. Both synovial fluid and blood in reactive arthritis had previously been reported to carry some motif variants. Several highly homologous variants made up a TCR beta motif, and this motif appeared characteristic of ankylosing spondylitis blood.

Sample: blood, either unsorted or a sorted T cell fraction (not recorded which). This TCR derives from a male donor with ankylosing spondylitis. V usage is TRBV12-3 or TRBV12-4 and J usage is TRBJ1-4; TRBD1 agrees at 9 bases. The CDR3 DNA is TGTGCCAGCAGCCGGACAGGGGAATTGGGTGAAAAACTGTTTTTT. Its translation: CASSRTGELGEKLFF.